Given below is one T cell receptor (beta chain) in context. Its specificity is not known. These data originate in a study of vaccination effects on CD4 cells after COVID-19. The germline gives CDR1 MNHEY, CDR2 SVGAGI. The CDR3 covers 15 residues. Trimming removed 0 bases from V and 13 bases from J, with 16 bases in between. Viral peptide pool expansion of antigen-specific CD4+ T cells preceded sequencing in the ViraFEST assay. Upon completion of about 10 days in culture, CD4+ T cells were isolated. Vaccinated participants had no history of SARS-CoV-2 infection and tested negative for nucleocapsid antibodies. Generated by immunoSEQ multiplex PCR, the TCRdb table keeps only in-frame clones and is missing some. The sample includes about 23,000 clones, around 73% of them seen just once.

This TCR was sampled from a human donor who received a COVID-19 vaccine. Source: CD4+ T cells from PBMCs cultured with SARS-CoV-2 spike peptides, taken before COVID-19 vaccination. This chain links TRBV6-5 with TRBJ1-6; D is ambiguous. The CDR3 protein is CASSYSNPSFYPLHF. The DNA for the CDR3 is TGTGCCAGCAGTTACTCGAATCCGAGTTTTTACCCCCTCCACTTT.